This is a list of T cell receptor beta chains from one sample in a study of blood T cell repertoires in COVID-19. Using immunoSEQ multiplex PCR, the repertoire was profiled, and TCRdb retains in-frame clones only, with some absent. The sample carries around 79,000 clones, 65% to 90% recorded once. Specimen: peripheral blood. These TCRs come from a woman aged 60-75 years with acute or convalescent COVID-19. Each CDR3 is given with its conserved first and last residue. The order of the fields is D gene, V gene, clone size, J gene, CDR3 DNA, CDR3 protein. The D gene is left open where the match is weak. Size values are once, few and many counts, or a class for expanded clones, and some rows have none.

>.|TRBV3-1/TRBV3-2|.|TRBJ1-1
TGTGCCAGCAGCCAAGGGAATCAATACGGGAAAGCTTTCTTT
CASSQGNQYGKAFF
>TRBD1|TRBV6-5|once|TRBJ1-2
TGTGCCAGCAGTACCGGACAGGGCTCCTCCTATGGCTACACCTTC
CASSTGQGSSYGYTF
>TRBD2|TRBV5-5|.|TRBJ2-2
TGTGCCAGCACGGGACTAGCGGGGTCCAGCGCCGGGGAGCTGTTTTTT
CASTGLAGSSAGELFF
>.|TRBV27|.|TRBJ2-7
TGTGCCAGCAGTCTGAATAGCGGCGAGCAGTACTTC
CASSLNSGEQYF
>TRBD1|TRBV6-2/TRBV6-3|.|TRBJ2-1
TGTGCCAGCAGTTACCGGGACAGGGGGAGGGACAATGAGCAGTTCTTC
CASSYRDRGRDNEQFF
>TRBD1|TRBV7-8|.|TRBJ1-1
TGTGCCAGCATCCCCCCAACCGGGACAGGGGTCATGAACACTGAAGCTTTCTTT
CASIPPTGTGVMNTEAFF
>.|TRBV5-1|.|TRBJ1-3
TGCGCCAGCAGCTTGGGGGCTACCTCGCTTGGAAACACCATATATTTT
CASSLGATSLGNTIYF
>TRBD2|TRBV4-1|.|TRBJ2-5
TGCGCCAGCAGCCAAGATGCTAGCGGGGGGGCCGGGCATCGAACCCAGTACTTC
CASSQDASGGAGHRTQYF
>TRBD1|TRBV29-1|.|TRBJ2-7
TGCAGCGTTGTCCGGGACAGGGGAATCAACGAGCAGTACTTC
CSVVRDRGINEQYF
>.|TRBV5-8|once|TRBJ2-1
TGTGCCAGCAGGCCTACCCGGGTTACCGTCGATGAGCAGTTCTTC
CASRPTRVTVDEQFF
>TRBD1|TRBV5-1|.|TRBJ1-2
TGCGCCAGCAGCTTGGGGACAGGGGTTGGCTACACCTTC
CASSLGTGVGYTF
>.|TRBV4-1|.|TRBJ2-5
TGCGCCAGCAGCCAGGAGGATTACGGAGGGGAGACCCAGTACTTC
CASSQEDYGGETQYF
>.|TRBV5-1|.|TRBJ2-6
TGCGCCAGCAGCTTGGGGGGAGTTGGGGCCAACGTCCTGACTTTC
CASSLGGVGANVLTF
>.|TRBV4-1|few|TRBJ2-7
TGCGCCAGCAGCCAAGAGGACACCGCCTCTTCCTACGAGCAGTACTTC
CASSQEDTASSYEQYF
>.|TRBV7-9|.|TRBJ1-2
TGTGCCAGCAGCTTAGAGTCAGTCGATGGCTACACCTTC
CASSLESVDGYTF
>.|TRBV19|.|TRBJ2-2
TGTGCCAGCCTCCTATCGGGGGGCCACACCGGGGAGCTGTTTTTT
CASLLSGGHTGELFF
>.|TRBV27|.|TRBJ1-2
TGTGCCAGCAGTCGCAAGGGAGGCGACTATGGCTACACCTTC
CASSRKGGDYGYTF
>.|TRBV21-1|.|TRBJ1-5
TGTGCCAGCAGCAAAGGGGTCGGGTACAATCAGCCCCAGCATTTT
CASSKGVGYNQPQHF
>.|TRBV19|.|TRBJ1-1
TGTGCCAGTAGTCCCCCGACACAGAACACTGAAGCTTTCTTT
CASSPPTQNTEAFF
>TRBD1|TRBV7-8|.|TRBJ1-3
TGTGCCAGCAGCTTAGGGACAGGGGGCGCGTCTGGAAACACCATATATTTT
CASSLGTGGASGNTIYF
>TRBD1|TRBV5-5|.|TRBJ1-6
TGTGCCAGCAGCCTCCAGGGGGCGGAGAATTCACCCCTCCACTTT
CASSLQGAENSPLHF
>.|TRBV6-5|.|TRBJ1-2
TGTGCCAGCAGGGTCTTAGCTAACTATGGCTACACCTTC
CASRVLANYGYTF
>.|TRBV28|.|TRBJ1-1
TGTGCCAGCAGTTTCCGACAAGGCAGGAAAACTGAAGCTTTCTTT
CASSFRQGRKTEAFF
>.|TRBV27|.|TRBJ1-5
TGTGCCAGCAGTTTTACCTGGGACGGAGGGAATCAGCCCCAGCATTTT
CASSFTWDGGNQPQHF
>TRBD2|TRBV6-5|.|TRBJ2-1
TGTGCCAGCGGGAGGGGTAATGAGCAGTTCTTC
CASGRGNEQFF
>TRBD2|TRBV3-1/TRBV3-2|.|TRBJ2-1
TGTGCCAGCAGCCATACTAGCGGGGGTAATGAGCAGTTCTTC
CASSHTSGGNEQFF
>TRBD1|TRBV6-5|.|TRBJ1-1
TGTGCCAGCAGGGGGACAGGGACGAACACTGAAGCTTTCTTT
CASRGTGTNTEAFF
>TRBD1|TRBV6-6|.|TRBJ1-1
TGTGCCAGCAGCCTAAAGACAGGGAGAGAAGCTTTCTTT
CASSLKTGREAFF
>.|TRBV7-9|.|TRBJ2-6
TGTGCCAGCAGACCCATAAGCGACAGAGACTCTGGGGCCAACGTCCTGACTTTC
CASRPISDRDSGANVLTF
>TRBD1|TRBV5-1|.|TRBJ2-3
TGCGCCAGCAGCTTGTCCCCGGGACAGGGCGCAGATACGCAGTATTTT
CASSLSPGQGADTQYF
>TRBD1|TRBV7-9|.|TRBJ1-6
TGTGCCAGCAGCGGCGGACAGGGAATACATAATTCACCCCTCCACTTT
CASSGGQGIHNSPLHF
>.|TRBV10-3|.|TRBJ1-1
TGTGCCACTCGTACGGCGGACACTGAAGCTTTCTTT
CATRTADTEAFF
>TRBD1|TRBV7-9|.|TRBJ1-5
TGTGCCAGCAGCTACGGGACAGGGAATCAGCCCCAGCATTTT
CASSYGTGNQPQHF
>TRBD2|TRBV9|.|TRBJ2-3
TGTGCCAGCAGCGTAGAGGCGGGGGGCGCTACTAGCACAGATACGCAGTATTTT
CASSVEAGGATSTDTQYF
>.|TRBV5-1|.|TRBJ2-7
TGCGCCAGCAGCTTGGAGTTGACAGCCTACGAGCAGTACTTC
CASSLELTAYEQYF
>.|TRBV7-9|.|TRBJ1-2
TGTGCCAGCAGCTTAGCGTCAGTCAGTCTTTGGGGCTACACCTTC
CASSLASVSLWGYTF
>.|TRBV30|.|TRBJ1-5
TGTGCCTGGAGTGATGGGACACCGAATCAGCCCCAGCATTTT
CAWSDGTPNQPQHF
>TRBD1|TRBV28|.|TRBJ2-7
TGTGCCAGCAGTCCCGGGGACAGAACCTACGAGCAGTACTTC
CASSPGDRTYEQYF
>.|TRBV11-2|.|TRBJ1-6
TGTGCCAGCAGCTCCCAGGGTATCAAGAATTCACCCCTCCACTTT
CASSSQGIKNSPLHF
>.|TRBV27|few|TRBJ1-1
TGTGCCAGCAGTCCGACAGGGAACACTGAAGCTTTCTTT
CASSPTGNTEAFF
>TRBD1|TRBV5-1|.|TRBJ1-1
TGCGCCAGCAGCTTGGATGCGGTCGAGGGGGCGAGTGAAGCTTTCTTT
CASSLDAVEGASEAFF
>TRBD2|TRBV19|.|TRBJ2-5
TGTGCCAGTAGTCCAGGGACTAGCCCCGGGGAGACCCAGTACTTC
CASSPGTSPGETQYF
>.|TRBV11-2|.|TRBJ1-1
TGTGCCAGCAGCCGCCGTTCTGGGCAGGGCTCGGGTGGGACTGAAGCTTTCTTT
CASSRRSGQGSGGTEAFF
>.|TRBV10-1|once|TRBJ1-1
TGCGCCAGCAGTGAGTCCCGAGCGAGCACTGAAGCTTTCTTT
CASSESRASTEAFF
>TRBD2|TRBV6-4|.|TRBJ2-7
TGTGCCAGCAGTATAGGAGCGGGAAGCTCCTACGAGCAGTACTTC
CASSIGAGSSYEQYF
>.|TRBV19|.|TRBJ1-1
TGTGCCAGTAGTATAGACAGGGAGGCTGAAGCTTTCTTT
CASSIDREAEAFF
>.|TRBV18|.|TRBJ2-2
TGTGCCAGCTCAACAGGGGAGGCCACCGGGGAGCTGTTTTTT
CASSTGEATGELFF
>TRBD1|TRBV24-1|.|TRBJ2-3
TGTGCCACCACCGGGACAGAAGATCTTACAGATACGCAGTATTTT
CATTGTEDLTDTQYF